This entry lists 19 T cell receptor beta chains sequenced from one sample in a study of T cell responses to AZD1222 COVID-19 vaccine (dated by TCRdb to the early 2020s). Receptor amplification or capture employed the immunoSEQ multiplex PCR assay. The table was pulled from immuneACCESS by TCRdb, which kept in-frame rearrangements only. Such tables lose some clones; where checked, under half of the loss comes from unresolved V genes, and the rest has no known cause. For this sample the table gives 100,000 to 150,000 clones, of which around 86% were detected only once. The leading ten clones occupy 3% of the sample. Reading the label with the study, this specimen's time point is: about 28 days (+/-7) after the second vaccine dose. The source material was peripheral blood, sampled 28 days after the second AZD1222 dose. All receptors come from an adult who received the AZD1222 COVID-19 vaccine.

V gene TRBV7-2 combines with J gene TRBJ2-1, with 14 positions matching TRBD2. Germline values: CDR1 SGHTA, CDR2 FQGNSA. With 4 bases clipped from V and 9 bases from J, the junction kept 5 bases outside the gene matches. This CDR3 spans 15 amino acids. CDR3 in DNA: TGTGCCAGCAGCTCGACTAGCGGGGGGGCGGGTGAGCAGTTCTTC. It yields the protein CASSSTSGGAGEQFF. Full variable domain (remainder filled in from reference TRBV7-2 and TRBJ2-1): GAGVSQSPSNKVTEKGKDVELRCDPISGHTALYWYRQSLGQGLEFLIYFQGNSAPDKSGLPSDRFSAERTGGSVSTLTIQRTQQEDSAVYLCASSSTSGGAGEQFFGPGTRLTVL.

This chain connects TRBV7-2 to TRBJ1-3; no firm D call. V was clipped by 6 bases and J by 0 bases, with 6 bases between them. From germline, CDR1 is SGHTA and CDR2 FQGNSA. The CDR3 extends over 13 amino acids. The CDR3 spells CASSTNSGNTIYF. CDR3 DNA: TGTGCCAGCAGTACCAACTCTGGAAACACCATATATTTT.

The CDR3 reads CASSTRTGTGSGANVLTF. CDR3 DNA sequence: TGTGCCAGCAGCACCAGGACAGGAACCGGCTCTGGGGCCAACGTCCTGACTTTC. The chain has TRBV7-9 and TRBJ2-6, with 7 bases matching TRBD1. The CDR3 has 18 amino acids. CDR1 is SEHNR, CDR2 FQNEAQ, per germline (reference sequence). J gave up 0 bases and V 5 bases, and 10 bases lay outside the gene matches.

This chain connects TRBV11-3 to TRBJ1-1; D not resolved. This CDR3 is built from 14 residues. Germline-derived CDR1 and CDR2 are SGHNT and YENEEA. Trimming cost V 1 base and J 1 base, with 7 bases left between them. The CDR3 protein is CASSLGIPNTEAFF. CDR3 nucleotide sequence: TGTGCCAGCAGCTTAGGGATTCCGAACACTGAAGCTTTCTTT.

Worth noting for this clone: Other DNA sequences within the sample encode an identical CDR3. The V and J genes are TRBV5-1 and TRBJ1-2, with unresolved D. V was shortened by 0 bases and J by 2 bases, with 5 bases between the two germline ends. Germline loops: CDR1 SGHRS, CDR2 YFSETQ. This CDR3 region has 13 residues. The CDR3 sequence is CASSLEGNYGYTF. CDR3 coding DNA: TGCGCCAGCAGCTTGGAAGGGAACTATGGCTACACCTTC.

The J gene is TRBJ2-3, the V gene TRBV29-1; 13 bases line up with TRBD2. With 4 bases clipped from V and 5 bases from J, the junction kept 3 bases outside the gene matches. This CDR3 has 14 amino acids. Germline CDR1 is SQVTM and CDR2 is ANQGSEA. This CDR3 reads CSVGTSGGLDTQYF. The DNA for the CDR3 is TGCAGCGTTGGGACTAGCGGGGGATTAGATACGCAGTATTTT.

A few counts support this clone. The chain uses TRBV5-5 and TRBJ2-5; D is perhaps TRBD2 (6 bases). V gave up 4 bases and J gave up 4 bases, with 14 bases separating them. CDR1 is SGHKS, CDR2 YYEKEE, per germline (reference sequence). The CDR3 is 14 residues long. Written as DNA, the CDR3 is TGTGCCAGCAGCCTTGGACGGACTACAGAGACCCAGTACTTC. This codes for CASSLGRTTETQYF.

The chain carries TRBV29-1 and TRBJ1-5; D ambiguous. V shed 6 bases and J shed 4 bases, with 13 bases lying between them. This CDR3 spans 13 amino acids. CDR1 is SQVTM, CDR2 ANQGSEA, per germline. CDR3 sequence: CSVGGGWNQPQHF. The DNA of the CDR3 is TGCAGCGTGGGAGGAGGGTGGAATCAGCCCCAGCATTTT.

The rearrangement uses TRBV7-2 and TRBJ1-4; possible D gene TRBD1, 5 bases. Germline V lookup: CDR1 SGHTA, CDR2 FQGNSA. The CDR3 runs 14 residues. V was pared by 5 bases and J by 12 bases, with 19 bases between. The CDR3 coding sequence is TGTGCCAGCAGCCTCCGGGACCCTGGAGGGGAACTGTTTTTT. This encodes CASSLRDPGGELFF.

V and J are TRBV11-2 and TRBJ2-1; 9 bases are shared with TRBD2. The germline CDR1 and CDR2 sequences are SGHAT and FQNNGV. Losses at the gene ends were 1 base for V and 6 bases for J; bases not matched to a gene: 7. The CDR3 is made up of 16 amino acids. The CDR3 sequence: CASSLALQRGANEQFF. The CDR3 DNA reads TGTGCCAGCAGCTTAGCCCTCCAGCGGGGGGCCAATGAGCAGTTCTTC.

Here the CDR3 reads CASRSIRTGPNTEAFF. The DNA of the CDR3 is TGTGCCAGCAGGTCAATTCGGACAGGTCCGAACACTGAAGCTTTCTTT. The chain joins TRBV11-3 to TRBJ1-1; TRBD1 matches 7 bases. Germline V gene lookup returns CDR1 SGHNT and CDR2 YENEEA. The V and J ends lost 6 bases and 1 base, in that order; junction bases with no gene match: 11. This CDR3 has 16 amino acids.

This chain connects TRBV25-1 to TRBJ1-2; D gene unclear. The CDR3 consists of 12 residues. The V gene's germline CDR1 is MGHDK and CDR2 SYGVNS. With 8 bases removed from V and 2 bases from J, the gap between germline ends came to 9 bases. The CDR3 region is CASLGPNYGYTF. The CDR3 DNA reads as TGTGCCAGCCTCGGTCCGAACTATGGCTACACCTTC.

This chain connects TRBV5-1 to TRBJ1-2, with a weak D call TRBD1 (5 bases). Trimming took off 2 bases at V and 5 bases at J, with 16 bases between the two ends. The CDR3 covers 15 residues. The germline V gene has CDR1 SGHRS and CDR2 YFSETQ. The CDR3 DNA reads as TGCGCCAGCAGCTTCGGGGCAGGGCAACCTTATGGCTACACCTTC. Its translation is CASSFGAGQPYGYTF.

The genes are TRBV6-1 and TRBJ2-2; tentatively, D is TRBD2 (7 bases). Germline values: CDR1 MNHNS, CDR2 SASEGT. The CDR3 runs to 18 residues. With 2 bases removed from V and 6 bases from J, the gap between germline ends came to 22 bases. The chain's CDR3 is CASSEPAYRGANPGELFF. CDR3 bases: TGTGCCAGCAGTGAACCGGCTTACCGGGGGGCCAATCCCGGGGAGCTGTTTTTT.

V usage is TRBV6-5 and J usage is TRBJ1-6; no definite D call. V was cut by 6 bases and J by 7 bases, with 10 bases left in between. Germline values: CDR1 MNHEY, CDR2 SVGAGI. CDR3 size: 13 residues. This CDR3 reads CASSDEWNSPLHF. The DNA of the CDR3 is TGTGCCAGCAGCGACGAGTGGAATTCACCCCTCCACTTT.

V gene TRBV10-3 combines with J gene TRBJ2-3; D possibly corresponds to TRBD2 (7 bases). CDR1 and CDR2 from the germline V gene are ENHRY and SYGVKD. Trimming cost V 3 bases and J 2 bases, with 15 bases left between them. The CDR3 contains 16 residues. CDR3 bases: TGTGCCATCAGTGACGAAGGGGGGGGCGCCACAGATACGCAGTATTTT. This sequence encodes CAISDEGGGATDTQYF.

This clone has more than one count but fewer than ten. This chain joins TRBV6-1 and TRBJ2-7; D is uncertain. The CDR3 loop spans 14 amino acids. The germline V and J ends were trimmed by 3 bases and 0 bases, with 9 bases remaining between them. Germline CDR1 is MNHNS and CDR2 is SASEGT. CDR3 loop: CASSETRISYEQYF. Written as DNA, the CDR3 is TGTGCCAGCAGTGAGACGAGGATCTCCTACGAGCAGTACTTC.

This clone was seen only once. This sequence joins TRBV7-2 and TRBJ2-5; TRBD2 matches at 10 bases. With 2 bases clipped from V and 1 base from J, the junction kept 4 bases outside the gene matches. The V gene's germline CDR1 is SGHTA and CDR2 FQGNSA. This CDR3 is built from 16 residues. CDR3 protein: CASSLSQRGGQETQYF. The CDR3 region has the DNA TGTGCCAGCAGCTTATCCCAGCGGGGGGGCCAAGAGACCCAGTACTTC.

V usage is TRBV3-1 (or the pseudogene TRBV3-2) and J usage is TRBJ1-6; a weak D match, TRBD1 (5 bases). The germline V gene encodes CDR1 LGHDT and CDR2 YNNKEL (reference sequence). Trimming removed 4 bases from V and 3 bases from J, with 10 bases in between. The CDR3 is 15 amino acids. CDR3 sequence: CASSLRGIYNSPLHF. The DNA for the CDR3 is TGTGCCAGCAGCCTGCGGGGGATCTATAATTCACCCCTCCACTTT.